The source of this TCR beta chain is a study of T cell responses to AZD1222 COVID-19 vaccine. Overall study findings and caveats: Females outnumbered males among donors, who were mostly white British; clonal diversity was possibly underestimated. Regions 160-218 and 743-854 dominated among vaccine-associated CD4 TCRs spanning spike. Variant regions that are unmutated are reportedly the target of nearly half of spike-specific TCRs.

Only in-frame clones appear in the TCRdb table, and some are missing; sequencing was by immunoSEQ multiplex PCR. The sample contains 150,000 or so clones, approximately 90% of which appear only once. On this clone itself: Its antigen is currently unknown.

The TCR comes from an adult in good health. The sample consisted of peripheral blood, taken on day 0 of AZD1222 vaccination.

For the CDR3, the DNA is TGTGCCATCAGTGACGGACAGAACACCGGGGAGCTGTTTTTT. Translation gives CAISDGQNTGELFF. The V call is TRBV10-3, the J call TRBJ2-2; TRBD1 might be the D (5 bases). This CDR3 spans 14 amino acids. Germline values: CDR1 ENHRY, CDR2 SYGVKD. V gave up 3 bases and J gave up 1 base, with 6 bases separating them.